This is a list of T cell receptor beta chains from one sample in a study of blood T cell repertoires in COVID-19. Clones were read by immunoSEQ multiplex PCR, and TCRdb kept only the in-frame ones, dropping some. The table shows 300,000 or so clones, with 80% to 90% occurring only once. The sequenced material came from PBMCs or T cells enriched from blood (not recorded which). The receptors come from a woman in her thirties or forties with acute COVID-19. CDR3s include the opening cysteine and the closing phenylalanine or tryptophan. The D gene is left open where the match is weak. The listing skips clone size in some rows; elsewhere it reads once, few, many or a size class.

size: -; D: -; V: TRBV7-2; J: TRBJ1-2; CDR3: CASSLARGPVYGYTF; DNA: TGTGCCAGCAGCTTAGCAAGAGGTCCAGTCTATGGCTACACCTTC
size: -; D: TRBD1; V: TRBV28; J: TRBJ1-1; CDR3: CASSLAPGTGTEAFF; DNA: TGTGCCAGCAGTTTAGCCCCCGGGACAGGAACTGAAGCTTTCTTT
size: -; D: TRBD2; V: TRBV5-1; J: TRBJ2-3; CDR3: CASSGTSGGTDTQYF; DNA: TGCGCCAGCAGCGGGACTAGCGGGGGTACAGATACGCAGTATTTT
size: -; D: TRBD1; V: TRBV7-8; J: TRBJ2-2; CDR3: CASSLGTGAATGELFF; DNA: TGTGCCAGCAGCTTAGGGACAGGGGCCGCCACCGGGGAGCTGTTTTTT
size: -; D: TRBD2; V: TRBV28; J: TRBJ2-7; CDR3: CASSPVTSGAYEQYF; DNA: TGTGCCAGCAGCCCCGTGACTAGCGGAGCCTACGAGCAGTACTTC
size: -; D: -; V: TRBV7-9; J: TRBJ1-5; CDR3: CASSQINQPQHF; DNA: TGTGCCAGCTCACAGATCAATCAGCCCCAGCATTTT
size: once; D: -; V: TRBV7-9; J: TRBJ2-7; CDR3: CAIQGGNEQYF; DNA: TGTGCCATCCAGGGCGGAAACGAGCAGTACTTC
size: -; D: TRBD1; V: TRBV5-6; J: TRBJ1-6; CDR3: CASSLAGTGFSPLHF; DNA: TGTGCCAGCAGCTTGGCCGGGACAGGTTTTTCCCCCCTCCACTTT
size: -; D: TRBD1; V: TRBV3-1/TRBV3-2; J: TRBJ2-5; CDR3: CASSRGTGRETQYF; DNA: TGTGCCAGCAGCAGAGGGACAGGGCGAGAGACCCAGTACTTC
size: -; D: TRBD2; V: TRBV9; J: TRBJ2-1; CDR3: CASSVGGWGTRDEQFF; DNA: TGTGCCAGCAGCGTAGGCGGTTGGGGGACTAGGGATGAGCAGTTCTTC
size: -; D: TRBD2; V: TRBV20-1; J: TRBJ2-3; CDR3: CSASDTSGRTDTQYF; DNA: TGCAGTGCTAGTGATACTAGCGGACGCACAGATACGCAGTATTTT
size: -; D: TRBD1; V: TRBV27; J: TRBJ1-1; CDR3: CASTPDRGNTEAFF; DNA: TGTGCCAGCACCCCGGACAGGGGGAACACTGAAGCTTTCTTT
size: -; D: TRBD2; V: TRBV6-5; J: TRBJ2-5; CDR3: CATHRTSGGEETQYF; DNA: TGTGCCACCCACAGGACTAGCGGGGGGGAAGAGACCCAGTACTTC
size: few; D: -; V: TRBV25-1; J: TRBJ2-7; CDR3: CASSEPAQGTNEQYF; DNA: TGTGCCAGCAGTGAACCCGCACAGGGAACCAACGAGCAGTACTTC
size: -; D: -; V: TRBV12-2; J: TRBJ2-2; CDR3: CASRFFITGWTGELFF; DNA: TGTGCAAGTCGCTTTTTCATCACAGGGTGGACCGGGGAGCTGTTTTTT
size: -; D: TRBD2; V: TRBV6-2/TRBV6-3; J: TRBJ2-7; CDR3: CASSWTSGAFYEQYF; DNA: TGTGCCAGCAGTTGGACTAGCGGGGCCTTCTACGAGCAGTACTTC
size: -; D: -; V: TRBV9; J: TRBJ2-4; CDR3: CASSSELFGSKNIQYF; DNA: TGTGCCAGCAGCTCTGAACTCTTCGGGTCCAAAAACATTCAGTACTTC
size: -; D: -; V: TRBV21-1; J: TRBJ1-6; CDR3: CATQGVGLGGSPLHF; DNA: TGTGCCACACAGGGGGTAGGACTGGGGGGTTCACCCCTCCACTTT
size: -; D: TRBD1; V: TRBV6-2/TRBV6-3; J: TRBJ2-2; CDR3: CASSYRPPGQGGTGELFF; DNA: TGTGCCAGCAGTTACCGGCCCCCGGGACAGGGAGGCACCGGGGAGCTGTTTTTT
size: -; D: -; V: TRBV28; J: TRBJ1-2; CDR3: CASSEDNNYGYTF; DNA: TGTGCCAGCAGCGAAGACAATAACTATGGCTACACCTTC
size: -; D: -; V: TRBV21-1; J: TRBJ2-1; CDR3: CASSTWTGTRDEQFF; DNA: TGTGCCAGCAGCACGTGGACAGGCACGAGGGATGAGCAGTTCTTC
size: -; D: -; V: TRBV7-2; J: TRBJ2-7; CDR3: CASSLVGGAGGPYEQYF; DNA: TGTGCCAGCAGCTTAGTAGGGGGGGCAGGGGGCCCCTACGAGCAGTACTTC
size: -; D: TRBD1; V: TRBV9; J: TRBJ2-5; CDR3: CASSVDRVETQYF; DNA: TGTGCCAGCAGCGTGGACAGGGTTGAGACCCAGTACTTC
size: -; D: -; V: TRBV15; J: TRBJ2-3; CDR3: CATSRDTTDTQYF; DNA: TGTGCCACCAGCAGGGACACCACAGATACGCAGTATTTT
size: -; D: TRBD2; V: TRBV10-3; J: TRBJ2-2; CDR3: CAISGLYSGTGELFF; DNA: TGTGCCATCAGTGGACTATATAGCGGGACCGGGGAGCTGTTTTTT
size: -; D: TRBD1; V: TRBV9; J: TRBJ1-6; CDR3: CASSAGTASYNSPLHF; DNA: TGTGCCAGCAGCGCGGGGACAGCTTCTTATAATTCACCCCTCCACTTT
size: -; D: TRBD1; V: TRBV2; J: TRBJ1-4; CDR3: CASRDRGIDEKLFF; DNA: TGTGCCAGCAGAGACAGGGGGATCGATGAAAAACTGTTTTTT
size: once; D: TRBD1; V: TRBV6-1; J: TRBJ2-3; CDR3: CASSESSRGSTDTQYF; DNA: TGTGCCAGCAGTGAGTCTTCCAGGGGGTCCACAGATACGCAGTATTTT
size: -; D: -; V: TRBV29-1; J: TRBJ1-1; CDR3: CSVTPGGMNTEAFF; DNA: TGCAGCGTTACCCCGGGGGGGATGAACACTGAAGCTTTCTTT
size: -; D: -; V: TRBV27; J: TRBJ1-1; CDR3: CASSFMADYEAFF; DNA: TGTGCCAGCAGTTTTATGGCAGATTATGAAGCTTTCTTT
size: -; D: -; V: TRBV4-3; J: TRBJ1-4; CDR3: CASSQVRGGTGLKEKLFF; DNA: TGCGCCAGCAGCCAAGTTAGGGGCGGTACAGGGTTAAAAGAAAAACTGTTTTTT
size: -; D: TRBD1; V: TRBV7-2; J: TRBJ1-1; CDR3: CASTDRAGRTEAFF; DNA: TGTGCCAGCACCGACAGGGCGGGGCGCACTGAAGCTTTCTTT
size: -; D: TRBD1; V: TRBV5-4; J: TRBJ2-6; CDR3: CASRPGQGTTNVLTF; DNA: TGTGCCAGCAGGCCGGGACAGGGTACGACCAACGTCCTGACTTTC
size: -; D: TRBD1; V: TRBV7-9; J: TRBJ2-6; CDR3: CASSFTGAGANVLTF; DNA: TGTGCCAGCAGCTTTACAGGGGCTGGGGCCAACGTCCTGACTTTC
size: -; D: TRBD2; V: TRBV7-6; J: TRBJ2-1; CDR3: CASSSGLAGEGDEQFF; DNA: TGTGCCAGCAGCTCAGGACTAGCGGGAGAAGGGGATGAGCAGTTCTTC
size: -; D: TRBD2; V: TRBV2; J: TRBJ2-1; CDR3: CASAASGSSYNEQFF; DNA: TGTGCCAGCGCAGCTAGCGGCAGCTCCTACAATGAGCAGTTCTTC
size: -; D: -; V: TRBV20-1; J: TRBJ1-2; CDR3: CSASSGLVNYGYTF; DNA: TGCAGTGCTAGTTCGGGACTGGTGAACTATGGCTACACCTTC
size: -; D: TRBD1; V: TRBV7-2; J: TRBJ2-1; CDR3: CASSLVSGGYNEQFF; DNA: TGTGCCAGCAGCTTGGTCTCAGGGGGCTACAATGAGCAGTTCTTC
size: -; D: -; V: TRBV9; J: TRBJ2-3; CDR3: CVSSVVEGTDTQYF; DNA: TGTGTCAGCAGCGTAGTAGAGGGTACAGATACGCAGTATTTT
size: -; D: TRBD1; V: TRBV4-3; J: TRBJ1-4; CDR3: CASSQDEGGKEKLFF; DNA: TGCGCCAGCAGCCAGGATGAAGGGGGCAAGGAAAAACTGTTTTTT
size: -; D: -; V: TRBV7-9; J: TRBJ2-5; CDR3: CASSLSGQETQYF; DNA: TGTGCCAGCAGCTTATCGGGCCAAGAGACCCAGTACTTC
size: -; D: -; V: TRBV15; J: TRBJ1-2; CDR3: CATSRPRRGGFYGYTF; DNA: TGTGCCACCAGCAGACCCCGGCGGGGGGGGTTCTATGGCTACACCTTC
size: -; D: -; V: TRBV5-6; J: TRBJ1-2; CDR3: CASSLAVANYGYTF; DNA: TGTGCCAGCAGCTTGGCGGTAGCTAACTATGGCTACACCTTC
size: -; D: TRBD1; V: TRBV19; J: TRBJ1-2; CDR3: CASSPGQGRNYGYTF; DNA: TGTGCCAGTAGTCCGGGACAGGGGAGAAACTATGGCTACACCTTC
size: -; D: -; V: TRBV4-3; J: TRBJ1-4; CDR3: CASSQEGGGFTKLFF; DNA: TGCGCCAGCAGCCAAGAAGGGGGGGGATTTACGAAACTGTTTTTT
size: -; D: -; V: TRBV4-1; J: TRBJ1-3; CDR3: CASSQEPQGIWPLNSGNTIYF; DNA: TGCGCCAGCAGCCAAGAACCACAGGGAATATGGCCCCTGAACTCTGGAAACACCATATATTTT
size: -; D: TRBD2; V: TRBV7-2; J: TRBJ2-7; CDR3: CASSLSGAATYEQYF; DNA: TGTGCCAGCAGTCTTAGCGGGGCCGCAACCTACGAGCAGTACTTC
size: -; D: -; V: TRBV5-4; J: TRBJ2-3; CDR3: CASSRGGGSTDTQYF; DNA: TGTGCCAGCAGCCGGGGTGGAGGGAGCACAGATACGCAGTATTTT
size: few; D: -; V: TRBV2; J: TRBJ1-2; CDR3: CASSDAGRGSGGGYTF; DNA: TGTGCCAGCAGTGATGCGGGGCGGGGCAGCGGAGGGGGCTACACCTTC
size: few; D: -; V: TRBV7-3; J: TRBJ2-7; CDR3: CASSLYAGADYEQYF; DNA: TGTGCCAGCAGCTTATACGCGGGGGCGGACTACGAGCAGTACTTC
size: -; D: -; V: TRBV5-6; J: TRBJ1-6; CDR3: CASSFYDNNSPLHF; DNA: TGTGCCAGCAGCTTCTATGACAATAATTCACCCCTCCACTTT
size: once; D: TRBD2; V: TRBV11-1; J: TRBJ2-5; CDR3: CASSSRSGGEETQYF; DNA: TGTGCCAGCAGCTCCCGTTCGGGGGGGGAAGAGACCCAGTACTTC
size: -; D: -; V: TRBV5-6; J: TRBJ2-5; CDR3: CASSSVGREVSETQYF; DNA: TGTGCCAGCAGCTCGGTCGGCAGGGAAGTTTCGGAGACCCAGTACTTC
size: -; D: -; V: TRBV7-2; J: TRBJ2-7; CDR3: CASSLAKTSSYEQYF; DNA: TGTGCCAGCAGCTTAGCGAAGACAAGCTCCTACGAGCAGTACTTC
size: -; D: TRBD2; V: TRBV7-2; J: TRBJ2-1; CDR3: CASSSLAGRGVNEQFF; DNA: TGTGCCAGCAGCTCCTTAGCGGGGCGGGGGGTCAATGAGCAGTTCTTC